Listed here are 28 T cell receptor beta chains from one sample, sequenced in a study of identical twins (dated by TCRdb to 2016 to 2017). Libraries came from 5' RACE. For sequencing, an Illumina HiSeq 2000 was employed. TCRdb reworked the public reads: Q25 trimming with fastp, MiXCR clone assembly, productive beta chains retained. A single entry per CDR3 protein holds the most common genes and DNA from its merged rows. The sample yields 1.5 million to 2 million distinct CDR3 sequences; around a third were counted once. About 0.25% of the sample goes to the ten largest clones. The sequenced sample was cord blood. Receptors were obtained from a newborn girl in good health.

The V call is TRBV4-1, the J call TRBJ2-1; D might be TRBD2 (5 bases). The CDR3 loop spans 17 amino acids. Germline V CDR1 and CDR2: MGHRA, YSYEKL. V was clipped by 0 bases and J by 3 bases, with 15 bases between them. The CDR3 sequence: CASSQDQETTVYNEQFF. CDR3 bases: TGCGCCAGCAGCCAAGATCAGGAGACTACCGTCTACAATGAGCAGTTCTTC.

The V gene is TRBV6-5, the J gene TRBJ1-4; D unresolved. The V end lost 0 bases, the J end lost 2 bases, and 13 bases lay between the germline ends. The CDR3 spans 17 residues. The germline V gene has CDR1 MNHEY and CDR2 SVGAGI. CDR3 in amino acids: CASSYSNRPGTNEKLFF. CDR3 DNA: TGTGCCAGCAGTTACTCGAATCGGCCCGGGACTAATGAAAAACTGTTTTTT.

This clonotype turned up a few times. The chain employs TRBV4-2 and TRBJ2-7; 8 bases map to TRBD1. The CDR3 is made up of 15 amino acids. The germline V gene encodes CDR1 LGHNA and CDR2 YNFKEQ. With 4 bases clipped from V and 2 bases from J, the junction kept 7 bases outside the gene matches. The CDR3 region is CASSPIGQGPYEQYF. The CDR3 bases are TGTGCCAGCAGCCCTATAGGACAGGGCCCCTACGAGCAGTACTTC.

This clonotype was detected only a few times. This chain joins TRBV9 and TRBJ2-3, with 7 bases aligning to TRBD2. Germline CDR1 reads SGDLS; CDR2 reads YYNGEE. Trimming at V came to 0 bases and at J to 1 base, leaving 8 bases not matched to a gene. The CDR3 is 17 residues long. CDR3 in amino acids: CASSVGALRGGTDTQYF. Written as DNA, the CDR3 is TGTGCCAGCAGCGTAGGGGCTCTCCGGGGGGGCACAGATACGCAGTATTTT.

This rearrangement joins TRBV12-3 or TRBV12-4 to TRBJ2-3; 10 bases fit TRBD1. V lost 4 bases and J lost 11; bases outside the gene matches: 12. The CDR3 loop spans 15 amino acids. The CDR3 sequence is CASSSRDRGPDVQYF. Here the CDR3 DNA reads TGTGCCAGCAGTTCCCGGGACAGGGGACCAGATGTGCAGTATTTT.

The genes are TRBV28 and TRBJ2-1; D is uncertain. Germline V lookup: CDR1 MDHEN, CDR2 SYDVKM. Trimming cost V 5 bases and J 6 bases, with 8 bases left between them. CDR3 length: 12 residues. CDR3 sequence (DNA): TGTGCCAGCAGTGACCACCGCAATGAGCAGTTCTTC. This codes for CASSDHRNEQFF.

The rearrangement joins TRBV7-9 to TRBJ1-1, with D unresolved. From germline, CDR1 is SEHNR and CDR2 FQNEAQ (reference sequence). Between the trimmed V and J ends, which lost 4 bases and 1 base, there was a span of 13 bases. The CDR3 contains 15 residues. CDR3 sequence (DNA): TGTGCCAGCAGCTCCCCGGTGAGCGCGAACACTGAAGCTTTCTTT. Amino acid sequence: CASSSPVSANTEAFF.

The rearrangement uses TRBV24-1 and TRBJ2-2; tentatively, D is TRBD2 (6 bases). The CDR3 is 19 amino acids. CDR1 KGHDR and CDR2 SFDVKD come from the germline V gene. Between the trimmed V and J ends, which lost 4 bases and 2 bases, there was a span of 22 bases. The DNA for the CDR3 is TGTGCCACCAGTGAGCAGACAGAAATGGGACTTCTTAACACCGGGGAGCTGTTTTTT. Translated: CATSEQTEMGLLNTGELFF.

V usage is TRBV29-1 and J usage is TRBJ1-4; D perhaps matches TRBD1 (5 bases). The germline V and J ends were trimmed by 1 base and 0 bases, with 12 bases remaining between them. This CDR3 spans 16 amino acids. The germline CDR1 and CDR2 sequences are SQVTM and ANQGSEA. The chain's CDR3 is CSVEGVGAATNEKLFF. The CDR3 nucleotides are TGCAGCGTTGAAGGTGTAGGGGCGGCAACTAATGAAAAACTGTTTTTT.

This clonotype was counted between two and nine times. The gene calls are TRBV24-1 and TRBJ2-7; D is perhaps TRBD1 or TRBD2 (6 bases each). CDR1 and CDR2 (germline): KGHDR, SFDVKD. The CDR3 loop spans 16 amino acids. Trimming stripped 2 bases from V and 7 bases from J, with 20 bases between. In DNA, the CDR3 is TGTGCCACCAGTGATTCTCCAGGGGAGGTTTCCAATGAGCAGTACTTC. It translates to CATSDSPGEVSNEQYF.

This clonotype was seen repeatedly, ten times or more. This chain connects TRBV27 to TRBJ2-6; D gene uncertain. Trimming removed 5 bases from V and 0 bases from J, with 8 bases in between. The length of the CDR3 is 15 residues. CDR1 MNHEY and CDR2 SMNVEV come from the germline V gene (reference sequence). DNA of the CDR3: TGTGCCAGCAGTCCCGCCTACTCTGGGGCCAACGTCCTGACTTTC. Translation gives CASSPAYSGANVLTF. The complete variable domain, with remaining parts taken from reference TRBV27 and TRBJ2-6, reads EAQVTQNPRYLITVTGKKLTVTCSQNMNHEYMSWYRQDPGLGLRQIYYSMNVEVTDKGDVPEGYKVSRKEKRNFPLILESPSPNQTSLYFCASSPAYSGANVLTFGAGSRLTVL.

This clonotype was detected only a few times. J is TRBJ1-1 and V is TRBV6-6, with 7 nucleotides matching TRBD1. V trimming: 2 bases; J trimming: 10 bases; junction bases outside the gene matches: 13. The CDR3 is made up of 15 amino acids. Looked up from germline, CDR1 is MNHNY and CDR2 is SVGAGI (reference sequence). In nucleotides, the CDR3 is TGTGCCAGCAGTTACACTGACAGGGTATTTTTGGGAGCTTTCTTT. Translating it yields CASSYTDRVFLGAFF.

In its sample, this clonotype was seen once. Germline and junction disagree at one end, which may indicate a read error. The CDR3 region has the DNA TGTGTCAGCAGCCCGACCCGACAGGGGATAAGGTATAGCAATCAGCCCCAGCATTTT. Amino acids: CVSSPTRQGIRYSNQPQHF. The V gene is TRBV12-3 or TRBV12-4, the J gene TRBJ1-5, with 8 bases that match TRBD1. The CDR3 loop spans 19 amino acids.

The V gene is TRBV6-2 or TRBV6-3, the J gene TRBJ1-2; D is uncertain. Per germline, CDR1 MNHEY and CDR2 SVGEGT. The CDR3 extends over 12 amino acids. Between the trimmed V and J ends, which lost 0 bases and 8 bases, there was a span of 7 bases. The CDR3 nucleotides read TGTGCCAGCAGTTACTCGAGCGTCGGCTACACCTTC. Protein sequence: CASSYSSVGYTF.

The chain has TRBV27 and TRBJ2-3, with 8 bases matching TRBD2. CDR3 length: 14 residues. The germline V gene has CDR1 MNHEY and CDR2 SMNVEV (reference sequence). Trimming removed 7 bases from V and 3 bases from J; junction bases left unmatched: 6. The CDR3 sequence is CASTGVAGTDTQYF. The CDR3 nucleotides read TGTGCCAGCACTGGGGTAGCGGGGACAGATACGCAGTATTTT.

This clonotype was seen more than once but under ten times. The chain employs TRBV7-2 and TRBJ2-1; the match to TRBD1 covers 7 bases. The CDR3 is made up of 16 amino acids. J gave up 1 base and V 3 bases, and 6 bases lay outside the gene matches. Germline CDR1 and CDR2: SGHTA and FQGNSA. This chain's CDR3 is CASSFERRGSYNEQFF. CDR3 bases: TGTGCCAGCAGCTTTGAACGCAGGGGGTCCTACAATGAGCAGTTCTTC. The whole variable domain, filled in from reference TRBV7-2 and TRBJ2-1, reads GAGVSQSPSNKVTEKGKDVELRCDPISGHTALYWYRQSLGQGLEFLIYFQGNSAPDKSGLPSDRFSAERTGGSVSTLTIQRTQQEDSAVYLCASSFERRGSYNEQFFGPGTRLTVL.

The rearrangement uses TRBV6-6 and TRBJ2-7; TRBD1 matches at 9 bases. Germline V gives CDR1 MNHNY, CDR2 SVGAGI (reference sequence). This CDR3 region has 14 residues. Losses at the gene ends were 3 bases for V and 5 bases for J; bases not matched to a gene: 5. CDR3 sequence (DNA): TGTGCCAGCAGTTATGGGGGACAGGGCAACGAGCAGTACTTC. It yields the protein CASSYGGQGNEQYF.

This clonotype was seen only a few times. The chain links TRBV28 to TRBJ2-7; no firm D call. The V gene's germline CDR1 is MDHEN and CDR2 SYDVKM. CDR3 length: 14 amino acids. V was clipped by 3 bases and J by 0 bases, with 9 bases between them. CDR3 nucleotide sequence: TGTGCCAGCAGTTTTGCGGCCGACTCCTACGAGCAGTACTTC. This gives the protein CASSFAADSYEQYF.

Remarks on this clonotype: A clone one base away is much larger, so this may be a read error. The CDR3 nucleotides read TGTGCCTGCAGCCAAGACAGGCAGCCCCAGCATTTT. Protein: CACSQDRQPQHF. The V call is TRBV4-2, the J call TRBJ1-5; D might be TRBD1 (6 bases). Per the germline V gene, CDR1 is LGHNA and CDR2 is YNFKEQ. There are 12 residues in the CDR3.

The sample holds a few counts of this clonotype. V is TRBV12-3 or TRBV12-4 and J is TRBJ2-5; 8 bases fit TRBD1. The CDR3 covers 16 residues. With V trimmed by 3 bases and J by 0 bases, 6 bases remained unmatched. The CDR3 DNA sequence: TGTGCCAGCAGTTTCGGGGACAGGAGAGACCAAGAGACCCAGTACTTC. The encoded protein is CASSFGDRRDQETQYF.

The rearrangement uses TRBV6-1 and TRBJ2-7; 9 bases match TRBD1. Germline-derived CDR1 and CDR2 are MNHNS and SASEGT. The junction had 7 bases not matched to a gene; V was cut back by 4 bases and J by 3 bases. CDR3 size: 15 residues. CDR3: CASSARGTGNYEQYF. CDR3 sequence (DNA): TGTGCCAGCAGTGCCAGAGGGACAGGGAACTACGAGCAGTACTTC.

In this sample, this clonotype turned up a few times. V is TRBV10-3 and J is TRBJ2-7; D is perhaps TRBD1 (6 bases). Trimming removed 9 bases from V and 0 bases from J, with 12 bases in between. CDR3 length: 13 amino acids. Germline CDR1 reads ENHRY; CDR2 reads SYGVKD. For the CDR3, the DNA is TGTGCCATAAACCGGGACAACTCCTACGAGCAGTACTTC. This translates into CAINRDNSYEQYF.

J is TRBJ2-1 and V is TRBV11-3; 9 bases match TRBD1. CDR3 length equals 15 residues. Germline V gene lookup returns CDR1 SGHNT and CDR2 YENEEA. The V and J ends lost 1 base and 5 bases, in that order; junction bases with no gene match: 3. The CDR3 DNA reads TGTGCCAGCAGCTTAGGACAGGGGGTAAACAATGAGCAGTTCTTC. This translates into CASSLGQGVNNEQFF.

A note on this clonotype: A much larger clone lies a single base off, so this may be a read error. V is TRBV20-1 and J is TRBJ2-3; D is possibly TRBD2 (6 bases). The CDR3 totals 14 residues. CDR1 is DFQATT, CDR2 SNEGSKA, per germline (reference sequence). The V end lost 6 bases, the J end lost 7 bases, and 20 bases lay between the germline ends. CDR3 coding DNA: TGCAGTGCCCTAGACAGAGGGAGGACATATACGCAGTATTTT. Translation gives CSALDRGRTYTQYF.

The chain recombines TRBV10-3 with TRBJ1-2; a possible D gene is TRBD1 (5 bases). This CDR3 is built from 12 residues. Germline V lookup: CDR1 ENHRY, CDR2 SYGVKD. V lost 4 bases to trimming and J lost 5 bases, with 8 bases between them. The CDR3 nucleotides are TGTGCCATCAGTGTTGAGGGGTATGGCTACACCTTC. Protein sequence: CAISVEGYGYTF.

The CDR3 loop is CSARDPTRGKYNEQYF. CDR3 sequence (DNA): TGCAGTGCTAGAGATCCTACCCGCGGGAAGTACAATGAGCAGTACTTC. V gene TRBV20-1 combines with J gene TRBJ2-1; D possibly corresponds to TRBD2 (6 bases). The end of the DNA aligns better with TRBJ2-7, so the J call may be wrong. Germline V CDR1 and CDR2: DFQATT, SNEGSKA (reference sequence). The CDR3 contains 16 residues.

Only a few counts were recorded for this clonotype. The chain employs TRBV3-1 and TRBJ2-7, with D unclear. The V gene's germline CDR1 is LGHDT and CDR2 YNNKEL (reference sequence). The V gene lost 4 bases and the J gene lost 1 base, with 8 bases spanning the gap. The CDR3 totals 13 residues. The CDR3 spells CASSPFGSYEQYF. For the CDR3, the DNA is TGTGCCAGCAGCCCCTTTGGGTCCTACGAGCAGTACTTC.

V is TRBV19 and J is TRBJ1-6, with D tentatively TRBD1 (5 bases). CDR1 LNHDA and CDR2 SQIVND come from the germline V gene (reference sequence). V shed 10 bases and J shed 0 bases, with 10 bases lying between them. The CDR3 runs to 14 residues. DNA of the CDR3: TGTGCCACCCGACAGAGCTCCTATAATTCACCCCTCCACTTT. It yields the protein CATRQSSYNSPLHF.